This T cell receptor (beta chain) was sequenced in a study of OX40 agonist ivuxolimab in advanced cancers. Study information: Hepatocellular carcinoma, melanoma, renal cell or head and neck cancer occurred in dose-escalation patients. Findings and caveats of the study: On average, a greater number of expanded clones characterised CD8+ T cells relative to CD4+. Still undetermined is the antigen specificity of the expanded peripheral T cells.

CDR3 length: 16 residues. Looked up from germline, CDR1 is LGHNA and CDR2 is YNFKEQ. Trimming removed 0 bases from V and 2 bases from J, with 12 bases in between. This clone is judged hyperexpanded (1% or more). What it recognizes is unknown. Only in-frame clones appear in the TCRdb table, and some are missing; sequencing was by immunoSEQ multiplex PCR. The sample consists of about 42,000 clones, approximately 90% of them appearing once. The chain recombines TRBV4-2 with TRBJ2-3, with D perhaps TRBD2 (6 bases). This receptor was taken from an adult with an advanced solid tumor such as melanoma, head and neck, liver or kidney cancer. The input for sequencing was CD4+ or CD8+ T cells sorted from blood, taken in a trial of the OX40 agonist ivuxolimab. The CDR3 nucleotides read TGTGCCAGCAGCCAAGAGCAGGGAGGCGTCACAGATACGCAGTATTTT. Translated: CASSQEQGGVTDTQYF.